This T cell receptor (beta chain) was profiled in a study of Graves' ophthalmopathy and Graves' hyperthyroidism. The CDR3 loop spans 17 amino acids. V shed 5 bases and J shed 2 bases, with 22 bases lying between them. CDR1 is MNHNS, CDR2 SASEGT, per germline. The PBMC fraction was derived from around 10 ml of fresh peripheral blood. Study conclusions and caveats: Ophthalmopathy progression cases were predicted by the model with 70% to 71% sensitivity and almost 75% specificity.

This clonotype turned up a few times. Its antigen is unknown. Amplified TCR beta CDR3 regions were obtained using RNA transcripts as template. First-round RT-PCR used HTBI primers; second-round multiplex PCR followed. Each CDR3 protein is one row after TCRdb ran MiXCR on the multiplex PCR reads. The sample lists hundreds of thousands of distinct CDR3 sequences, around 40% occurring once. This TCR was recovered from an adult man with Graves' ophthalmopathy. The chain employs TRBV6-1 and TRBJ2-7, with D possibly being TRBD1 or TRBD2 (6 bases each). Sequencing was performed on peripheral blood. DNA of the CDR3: TGTGCCAGCAGTTACCTCGGGGGCAGGTCTAGCGCCTACGAGCAGTACTTC. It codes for CASSYLGGRSSAYEQYF.